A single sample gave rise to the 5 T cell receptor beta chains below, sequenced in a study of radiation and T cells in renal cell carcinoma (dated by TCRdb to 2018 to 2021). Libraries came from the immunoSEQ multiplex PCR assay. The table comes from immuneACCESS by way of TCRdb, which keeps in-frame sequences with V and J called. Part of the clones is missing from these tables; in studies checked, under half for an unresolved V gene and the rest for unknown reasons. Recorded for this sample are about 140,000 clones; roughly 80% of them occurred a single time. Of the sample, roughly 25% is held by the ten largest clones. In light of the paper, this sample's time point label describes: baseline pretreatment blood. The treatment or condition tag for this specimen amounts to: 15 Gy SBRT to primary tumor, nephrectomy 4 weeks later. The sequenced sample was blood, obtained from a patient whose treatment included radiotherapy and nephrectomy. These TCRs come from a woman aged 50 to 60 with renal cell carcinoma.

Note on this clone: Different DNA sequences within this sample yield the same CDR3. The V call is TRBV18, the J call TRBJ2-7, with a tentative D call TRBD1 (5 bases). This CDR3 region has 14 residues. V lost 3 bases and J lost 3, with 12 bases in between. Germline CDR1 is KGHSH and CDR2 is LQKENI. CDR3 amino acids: CASSPGTGIYEQYF. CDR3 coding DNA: TGTGCCAGCTCACCGGGCACAGGAATCTACGAGCAGTACTTC.

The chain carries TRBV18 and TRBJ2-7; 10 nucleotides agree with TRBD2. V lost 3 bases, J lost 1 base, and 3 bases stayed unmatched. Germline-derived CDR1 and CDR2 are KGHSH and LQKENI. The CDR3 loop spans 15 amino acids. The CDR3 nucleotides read TGTGCCAGCTCACCCCGGACTAGCGGATCCTACGAGCAGTACTTC. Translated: CASSPRTSGSYEQYF.

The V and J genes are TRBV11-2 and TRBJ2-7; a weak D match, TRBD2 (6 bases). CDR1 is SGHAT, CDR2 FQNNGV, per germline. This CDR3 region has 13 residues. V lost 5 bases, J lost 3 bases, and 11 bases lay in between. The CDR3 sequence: CASSRDSLYEQYF. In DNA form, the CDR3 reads TGTGCCAGCAGCAGGGACTCGCTCTACGAGCAGTACTTC.

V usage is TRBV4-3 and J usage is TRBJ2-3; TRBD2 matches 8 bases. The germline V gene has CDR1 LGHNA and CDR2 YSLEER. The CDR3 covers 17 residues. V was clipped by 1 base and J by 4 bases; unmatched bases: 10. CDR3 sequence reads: CASSQGSSGGYADTQYF. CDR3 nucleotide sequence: TGCGCCAGCAGCCAAGGAAGCAGCGGGGGCTACGCAGATACGCAGTATTTT.

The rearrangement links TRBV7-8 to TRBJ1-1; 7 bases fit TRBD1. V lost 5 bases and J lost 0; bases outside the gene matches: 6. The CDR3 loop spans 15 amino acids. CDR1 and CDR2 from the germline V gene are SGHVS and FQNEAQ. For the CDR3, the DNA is TGTGCCAGCAGCCTACCGGGACAGTTGAACACTGAAGCTTTCTTT. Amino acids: CASSLPGQLNTEAFF.